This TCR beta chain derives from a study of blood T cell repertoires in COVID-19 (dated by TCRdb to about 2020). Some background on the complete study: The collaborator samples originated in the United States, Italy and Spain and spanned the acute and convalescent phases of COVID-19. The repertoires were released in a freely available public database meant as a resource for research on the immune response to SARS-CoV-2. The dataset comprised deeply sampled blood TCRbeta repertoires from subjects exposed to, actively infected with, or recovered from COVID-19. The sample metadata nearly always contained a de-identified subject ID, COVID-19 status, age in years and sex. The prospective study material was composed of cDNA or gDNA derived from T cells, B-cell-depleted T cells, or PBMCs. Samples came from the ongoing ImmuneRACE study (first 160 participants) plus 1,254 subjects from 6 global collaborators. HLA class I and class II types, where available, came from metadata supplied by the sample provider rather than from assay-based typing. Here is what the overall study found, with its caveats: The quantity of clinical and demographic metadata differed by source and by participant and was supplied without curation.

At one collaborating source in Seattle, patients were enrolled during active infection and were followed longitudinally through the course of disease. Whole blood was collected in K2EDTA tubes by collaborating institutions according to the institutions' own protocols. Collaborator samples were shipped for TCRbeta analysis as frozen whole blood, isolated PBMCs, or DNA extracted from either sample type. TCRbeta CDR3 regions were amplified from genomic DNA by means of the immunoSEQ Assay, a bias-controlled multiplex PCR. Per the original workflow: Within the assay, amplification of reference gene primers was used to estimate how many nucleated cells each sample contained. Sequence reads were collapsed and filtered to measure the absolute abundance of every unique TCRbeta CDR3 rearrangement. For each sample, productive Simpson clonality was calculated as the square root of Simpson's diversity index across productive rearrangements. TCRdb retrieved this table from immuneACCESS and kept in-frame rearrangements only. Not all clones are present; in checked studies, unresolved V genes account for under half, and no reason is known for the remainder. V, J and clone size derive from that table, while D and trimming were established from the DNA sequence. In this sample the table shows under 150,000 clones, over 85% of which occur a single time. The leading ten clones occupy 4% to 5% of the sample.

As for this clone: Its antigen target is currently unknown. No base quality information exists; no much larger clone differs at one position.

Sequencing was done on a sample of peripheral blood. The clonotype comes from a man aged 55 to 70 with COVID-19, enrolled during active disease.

For the CDR3, the sequence is CASSPPSGRYTGELFF. In nucleotides, the sequence is TGTGCCAGCAGCCCTCCTAGCGGGAGGTACACCGGGGAGCTGTTTTTT. The chain was built from TRBV4-2 and TRBJ2-2; 11 nucleotides in the junction match TRBD2. As encoded in the germline V gene, CDR1 is LGHNA while CDR2 is YNFKEQ. The CDR3 starts with the cysteine, ends with the phenylalanine, and has 16 residues. Solely the CDR3 DNA is kept, with 48 bases framed from the first base. V trim: 4 bases; J trim: 3 bases; unmatched bases: 4.